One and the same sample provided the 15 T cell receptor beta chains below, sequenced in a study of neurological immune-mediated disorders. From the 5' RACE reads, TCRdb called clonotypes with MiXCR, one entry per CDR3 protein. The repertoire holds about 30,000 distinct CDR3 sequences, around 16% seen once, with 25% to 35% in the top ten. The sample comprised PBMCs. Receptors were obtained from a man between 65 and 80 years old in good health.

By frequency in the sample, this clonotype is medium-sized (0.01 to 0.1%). CDR3 amino acids: CASSQVRGQTQYF. For the CDR3, the DNA is TGCGCCAGCAGCCAAGTGAGGGGGCAGACCCAGTACTTC. The chain employs TRBV4-3 and TRBJ2-5; the match to TRBD1 covers 7 bases. The CDR3 has 13 amino acids. V lost 1 base, J lost 6 bases, and 2 bases stayed unmatched. CDR1 and CDR2 from the germline V gene are LGHNA and YSLEER.

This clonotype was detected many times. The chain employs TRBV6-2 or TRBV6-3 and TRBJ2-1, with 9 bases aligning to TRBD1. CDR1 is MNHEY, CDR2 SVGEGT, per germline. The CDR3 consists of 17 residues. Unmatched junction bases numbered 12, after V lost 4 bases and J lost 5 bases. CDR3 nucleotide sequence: TGTGCCAGCAGTTTCGTGCCGGGACAGGGCCCCGACAATGAGCAGTTCTTC. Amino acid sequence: CASSFVPGQGPDNEQFF.

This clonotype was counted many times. The CDR3 DNA reads as TGTGCCAGCAGTTTAGCTGATAACTATGGCTACACCTTC. Translating it yields CASSLADNYGYTF. V gene TRBV12-3 or TRBV12-4 combines with J gene TRBJ1-2; D call uncertain. V dropped 0 bases and J dropped 1 base, with 3 bases sitting between them. There are 13 residues in the CDR3.

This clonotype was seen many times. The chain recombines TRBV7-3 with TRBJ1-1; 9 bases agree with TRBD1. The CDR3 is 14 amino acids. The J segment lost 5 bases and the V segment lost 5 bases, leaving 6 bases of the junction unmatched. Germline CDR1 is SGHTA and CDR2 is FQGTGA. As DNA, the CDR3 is TGTGCCAGCAGCCCAACAGGGGGCTGGACTGAAGCTTTCTTT. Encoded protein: CASSPTGGWTEAFF.

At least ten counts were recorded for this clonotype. The CDR3 region is CASSLFAGHHEQYF. The CDR3 region has the DNA TGTGCCAGCAGTTTATTTGCAGGCCACCACGAGCAGTACTTC. The chain carries TRBV28 and TRBJ2-7; D is unresolved. The germline V gene encodes CDR1 MDHEN and CDR2 SYDVKM. This CDR3 has 14 residues. With 1 base removed from V and 5 bases from J, the gap between germline ends came to 12 bases.

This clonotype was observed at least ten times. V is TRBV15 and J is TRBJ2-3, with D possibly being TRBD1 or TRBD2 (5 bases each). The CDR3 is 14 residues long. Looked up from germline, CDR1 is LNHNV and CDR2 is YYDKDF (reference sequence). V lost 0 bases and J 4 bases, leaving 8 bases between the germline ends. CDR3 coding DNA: TGTGCCACCAGCAGAGATCCGGGGCCAGATACGCAGTATTTT. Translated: CATSRDPGPDTQYF.

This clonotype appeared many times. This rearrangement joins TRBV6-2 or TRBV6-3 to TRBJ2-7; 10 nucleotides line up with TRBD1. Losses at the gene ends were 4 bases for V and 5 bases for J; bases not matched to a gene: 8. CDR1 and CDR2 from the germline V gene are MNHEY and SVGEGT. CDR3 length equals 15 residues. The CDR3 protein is CASSSAGQGHNEQYF. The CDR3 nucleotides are TGTGCCAGCAGTTCCGCGGGACAGGGGCACAACGAGCAGTACTTC.

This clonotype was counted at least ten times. The CDR3 reads CASSPISNQPQHF. CDR3 coding DNA: TGTGCCAGCAGCCCTATTAGCAATCAGCCCCAGCATTTT. The chain has TRBV7-2 and TRBJ1-5, with D unclear. V lost 5 bases and J 0 bases, leaving 5 bases between the germline ends. Germline-derived CDR1 and CDR2 are SGHTA and FQGNSA. The CDR3 extends over 13 amino acids.

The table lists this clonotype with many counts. CDR3 residues: CASSLYEMNTEAFF. CDR3 coding DNA: TGTGCCAGCAGCTTATATGAGATGAACACTGAAGCTTTCTTT. This chain joins TRBV7-6 and TRBJ1-1; D remains unclear. From germline, CDR1 is SGHVS and CDR2 FNYEAQ. V lost 2 bases to trimming and J lost 0 bases, with 7 bases between them. The CDR3 loop spans 14 amino acids.

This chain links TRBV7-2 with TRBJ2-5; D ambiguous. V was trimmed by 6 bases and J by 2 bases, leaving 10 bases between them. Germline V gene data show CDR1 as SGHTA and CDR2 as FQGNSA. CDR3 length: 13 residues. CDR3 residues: CASSLDPQETQYF. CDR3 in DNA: TGTGCCAGCAGTTTGGACCCTCAAGAGACCCAGTACTTC.

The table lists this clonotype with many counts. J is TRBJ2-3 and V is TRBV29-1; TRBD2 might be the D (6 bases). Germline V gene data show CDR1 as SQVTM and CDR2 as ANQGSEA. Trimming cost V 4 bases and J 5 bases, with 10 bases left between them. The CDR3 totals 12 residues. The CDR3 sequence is CSVVEGIDTQYF. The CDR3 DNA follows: TGCAGCGTTGTGGAGGGGATAGATACGCAGTATTTT.

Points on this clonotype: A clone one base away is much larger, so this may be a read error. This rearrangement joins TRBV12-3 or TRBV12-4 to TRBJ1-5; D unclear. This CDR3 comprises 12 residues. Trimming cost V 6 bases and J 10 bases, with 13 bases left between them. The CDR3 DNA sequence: TGTGCCAGCAGACTCGACATGGCTCCCCAGCATTTT. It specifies CASRLDMAPQHF.

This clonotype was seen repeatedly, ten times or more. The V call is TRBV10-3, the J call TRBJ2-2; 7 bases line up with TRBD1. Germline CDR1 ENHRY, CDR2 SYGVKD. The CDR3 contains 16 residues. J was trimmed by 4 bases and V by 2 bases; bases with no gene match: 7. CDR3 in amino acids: CAISEQGTEITGELFF. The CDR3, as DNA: TGTGCCATCAGTGAGCAGGGGACAGAAATCACCGGGGAGCTGTTTTTT.

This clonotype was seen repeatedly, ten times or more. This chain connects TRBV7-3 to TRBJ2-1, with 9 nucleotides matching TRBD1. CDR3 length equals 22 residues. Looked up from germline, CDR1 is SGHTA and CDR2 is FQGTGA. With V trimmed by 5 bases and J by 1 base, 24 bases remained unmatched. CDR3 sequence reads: CASSETANPGRDRVRSYNEQFF. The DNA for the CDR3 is TGTGCCAGCAGCGAAACGGCTAACCCTGGCCGGGACAGGGTTCGGTCCTACAATGAGCAGTTCTTC.

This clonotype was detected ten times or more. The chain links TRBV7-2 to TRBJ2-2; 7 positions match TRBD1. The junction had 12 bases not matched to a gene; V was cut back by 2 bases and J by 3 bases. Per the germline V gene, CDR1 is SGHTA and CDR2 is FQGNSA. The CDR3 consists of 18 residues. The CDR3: CASSLRFQGVFDTGELFF. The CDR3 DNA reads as TGTGCCAGCAGCTTACGGTTCCAGGGGGTATTTGACACCGGGGAGCTGTTTTTT.